Given below is one T cell receptor beta chain in context. Its antigen is undetermined. This sample was included in a study of radiotherapy plus CTLA-4 blockade in lung cancer. Background on the study: Across the patients, objective responses occurred in approximately 18%, and disease control in approximately 30%. Study-wide results and caveats: Early clonal dynamics of blood T cells, together with interferon-beta, were reported as the best response predictor. Tumor-origin TCR clones grew in blood after radiotherapy plus ipilimumab.

The data were produced by immunoSEQ multiplex PCR, yet TCRdb's version contains in-frame clones alone and is incomplete. This table has tens of thousands of clones, approximately 85% appearing once. The length of the CDR3 is 11 residues. From germline, CDR1 is MDHEN and CDR2 SYDVKM. Lung cancer patients with chemo-refractory metastatic non-small-cell disease were given focal radiation plus CTLA-4 blockade with ipilimumab. Here the sequenced sample was peripheral blood, taken from a patient treated with radiotherapy plus ipilimumab. The rearrangement links TRBV28 to TRBJ2-1; D is perhaps TRBD2 (5 bases). The TCR sequence derives from a human donor with non-small cell lung cancer whose response to radiotherapy plus ipilimumab could not be evaluated. The chain's CDR3 is CAVGAYNEQFF. The CDR3 DNA reads TGTGCGGTGGGAGCATACAATGAGCAGTTCTTC. Full variable domain (rest looked up from reference TRBV28 and TRBJ2-1): DVKVTQSSRYLVKRTGEKVFLECVQDMDHENMFWYRQDPGLGLRLIYFSYDVKMKEKGDIPEGYSVSREKKERFSLILESASTNQTSMYLCAVGAYNEQFFGPGTRLTVL.